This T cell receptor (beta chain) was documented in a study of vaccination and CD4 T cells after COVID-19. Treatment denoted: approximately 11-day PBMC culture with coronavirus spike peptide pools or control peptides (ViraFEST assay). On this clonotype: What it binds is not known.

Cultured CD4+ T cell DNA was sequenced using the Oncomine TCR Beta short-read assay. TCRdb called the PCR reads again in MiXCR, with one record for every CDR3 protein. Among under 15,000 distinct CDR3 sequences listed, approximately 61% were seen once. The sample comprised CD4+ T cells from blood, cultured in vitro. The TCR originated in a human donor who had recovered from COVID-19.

The CDR3 DNA is TGTGCCAGCAGCCCCCCAACCAGACGGGAGAACGATCCCGGCAATGAGCAGTTCTTC. This gives the protein CASSPPTRRENDPGNEQFF. The genes are TRBV12-1 and TRBJ2-1; TRBD1 is the table's D call, not checked against the DNA. TRBV12-1 is annotated as a pseudogene. This CDR3 has 19 residues.